The 22 T cell receptor beta chains below were found in one sample sequenced in a study of OX40 agonist ivuxolimab in advanced cancers. Clones were sequenced by immunoSEQ multiplex PCR, and TCRdb holds only the in-frame ones, with some missing. The table includes about 62,000 clones, 90% to 95% detected once. This material consisted of CD4+ or CD8+ T cells sorted from blood, taken in a trial of the OX40 agonist ivuxolimab. These receptor sequences come from an adult with an advanced solid tumor such as melanoma, head and neck, liver or kidney cancer.

This clone has just one count. The rearrangement joins TRBV4-1 to TRBJ1-5; no clear D. The V gene's germline CDR1 is MGHRA and CDR2 YSYEKL. CDR3 length equals 18 residues. V lost 4 bases to trimming and J lost 2 bases, with 21 bases between them. The CDR3 DNA is TGCGCCAGCAGCCGATGGGTCGACGGAATACCGGGCAATCAGCCCCAGCATTTT. Its translation: CASSRWVDGIPGNQPQHF.

CDR3: CASSQTQGGGNTIYF. The CDR3 DNA sequence: TGCGCCAGCAGCCAGACACAGGGGGGAGGAAACACCATATATTTT. The chain employs TRBV4-1 and TRBJ1-3; 8 bases line up with TRBD1. Germline V gene lookup returns CDR1 MGHRA and CDR2 YSYEKL. Trimming removed 3 bases from V and 4 bases from J; junction bases left unmatched: 5. The CDR3 is 15 residues long.

The rearrangement links TRBV19 to TRBJ1-3; the D is unclear. The V end lost 9 bases, the J end lost 4 bases, and 13 bases lay between the germline ends. This CDR3 contains 13 residues. The germline V gene has CDR1 LNHDA and CDR2 SQIVND (reference sequence). CDR3 amino acids: CASAWGSGNTIYF. The CDR3 coding sequence is TGTGCCAGCGCTTGGGGATCCGGAAACACCATATATTTT.

The chain recombines TRBV19 with TRBJ1-1, with unresolved D. CDR1 is LNHDA, CDR2 SQIVND, per germline (reference sequence). The CDR3 totals 15 residues. V shed 3 bases and J shed 1 base, with 12 bases lying between them. CDR3 sequence: CASSIPLEGNTEAFF. The CDR3 bases are TGTGCCAGTAGTATCCCCCTTGAGGGGAACACTGAAGCTTTCTTT.

This chain connects TRBV29-1 to TRBJ2-3, with 15 bases matching TRBD2. Germline values: CDR1 SQVTM, CDR2 ANQGSEA. The junction had 10 bases not matched to a gene; V was cut back by 4 bases and J by 5 bases. This CDR3 has 17 residues. The CDR3 protein is CSVAGLAGGPDLDTQYF. The CDR3 coding sequence is TGCAGCGTTGCGGGACTAGCGGGGGGCCCGGATTTAGATACGCAGTATTTT.

This chain connects TRBV7-9 to TRBJ2-5; D is possibly TRBD1 (5 bases). V lost 4 bases, J lost 5 bases, and 11 bases lay in between. Germline lookup yields CDR1 SEHNR and CDR2 FQNEAQ (reference sequence). The CDR3 spans 13 residues. The CDR3 nucleotides are TGTGCCAGCAGCTCGTCAGGGATCGAGACCCAGTACTTC. Translating it yields CASSSSGIETQYF.

The V and J genes are TRBV4-1 and TRBJ1-1; D gene ambiguous. Germline lookup yields CDR1 MGHRA and CDR2 YSYEKL. The CDR3 covers 14 residues. V was shortened by 2 bases and J by 0 bases, with 7 bases between the two germline ends. The CDR3 sequence: CASSQSSLNTEAFF. The CDR3 DNA follows: TGCGCCAGCAGCCAATCCAGCCTGAACACTGAAGCTTTCTTT.

V usage is TRBV19 and J usage is TRBJ2-2, with TRBD1 matching 7 bases. The germline gives CDR1 LNHDA, CDR2 SQIVND (reference sequence). This CDR3 is built from 13 residues. Losses at the gene ends were 9 bases for V and 1 base for J; bases not matched to a gene: 2. The CDR3 is CASWTGNTGELFF. The CDR3 nucleotides read TGTGCCAGCTGGACAGGGAACACCGGGGAGCTGTTTTTT. The full variable domain, completed using reference TRBV19 and TRBJ2-2, is DGGITQSPKYLFRKEGQNVTLSCEQNLNHDAMYWYRQDPGQGLRLIYYSQIVNDFQKGDIAEGYSVSREKKESFPLTVTSAQKNPTAFYLCASWTGNTGELFFGEGSRLTVL.

The chain has TRBV7-9 and TRBJ2-7; TRBD1 is a possible D gene (6 bases). CDR1 and CDR2 (germline): SEHNR, FQNEAQ (reference sequence). Trimming left V 4 bases short and J 3 bases short, with 7 bases between. The CDR3 is 12 amino acids. This CDR3 reads CASSSQGYEQYF. CDR3 DNA sequence: TGTGCCAGCAGCTCACAGGGCTACGAGCAGTACTTC.

The chain employs TRBV6-6 and TRBJ1-1; D is undetermined. V shed 8 bases and J shed 0 bases, with 10 bases lying between them. The CDR3 runs to 13 residues. From germline, CDR1 is MNHNY and CDR2 SVGAGI (reference sequence). This chain's CDR3 is CASRLVVNTEAFF. The CDR3 region has the DNA TGTGCCAGCCGACTTGTCGTGAACACTGAAGCTTTCTTT.

The chain is built from TRBV7-6 and TRBJ1-2, with TRBD1 identical over 10 bases. The CDR3 totals 16 residues. Germline CDR1 and CDR2: SGHVS and FNYEAQ. Trimming took 1 base from V and 5 from J; bases not matched to a gene: 7. CDR3: CASSLEGQGPSYGYTF. CDR3 nucleotides: TGTGCCAGCAGCTTAGAGGGACAGGGGCCCTCGTATGGCTACACCTTC.

This clone was detected only once. The chain carries TRBV19 and TRBJ1-1; 9 positions agree with TRBD1. V was clipped by 3 bases and J by 2 bases; unmatched bases: 10. The CDR3 contains 17 residues. Germline V gives CDR1 LNHDA, CDR2 SQIVND (reference sequence). For the CDR3, the DNA is TGTGCCAGTAGTATCTTCTCACAGGGGGCGCGTAACACTGAAGCTTTCTTT. It yields the protein CASSIFSQGARNTEAFF.

About this clone: The sample has other DNA sequences that encode this CDR3 too. This chain uses TRBV2 with TRBJ2-3; 9 bases map to TRBD2. Trimming at V came to 3 bases and at J to 4 bases, leaving 2 bases not matched to a gene. The CDR3 covers 14 residues. Germline V CDR1 and CDR2: SNHLY, FYNNEI. The CDR3, as DNA: TGTGCCAGCAGTGATCGCGGGGGGGCAGATACGCAGTATTTT. Its protein is CASSDRGGADTQYF.

This clone is a singleton in its sample. For the CDR3, the DNA is TGTGCCAGCAGTTTAGCCTACGAGCAGTACTTC. This codes for CASSLAYEQYF. The chain carries TRBV2 and TRBJ2-7; no clear D gene. CDR1 is SNHLY, CDR2 FYNNEI, per germline. Trimming took off 5 bases at V and 2 bases at J, with 4 bases between the two ends. This CDR3 is 11 amino acids long.

In this sample, this clone turned up a few times. The chain couples TRBV11-2 to TRBJ2-7, with a weak D call TRBD2 (5 bases). Per the germline V gene, CDR1 is SGHAT and CDR2 is FQNNGV. The germline V and J ends were trimmed by 5 bases and 0 bases, with 8 bases remaining between them. This CDR3 has 13 amino acids. The DNA for the CDR3 is TGTGCCAGCAGCCTCAGCGGCTCCTACGAGCAGTACTTC. Translated: CASSLSGSYEQYF.

In its sample, this clone was seen a few times. V is TRBV6-6 and J is TRBJ2-3; 9 positions match TRBD2. Germline CDR1 and CDR2: MNHNY and SVGAGI (reference sequence). The V and J ends lost 8 bases and 0 bases, in that order; junction bases with no gene match: 3. The CDR3 length is 14 residues. The CDR3 region has the DNA TGTGCCAGCGCTAGCGGGGCTAGCACAGATACGCAGTATTTT. This codes for CASASGASTDTQYF.

The chain joins TRBV7-3 to TRBJ2-1, with no clear D. The CDR3 contains 16 residues. CDR1 is SGHTA and CDR2 is FQGTGA in the germline V gene. The V end was cut by 2 bases, the J end by 0 bases, with 11 bases between. For the CDR3, the DNA is TGTGCCAGCAGCTTAGCCCCGACAAGCTCCTACAATGAGCAGTTCTTC. This encodes CASSLAPTSSYNEQFF.

V is TRBV6-5 and J is TRBJ2-6, with 7 bases matching TRBD1. J lost 0 bases, V lost 8 bases, and 7 bases had no gene match. This CDR3 is built from 16 residues. CDR1 and CDR2 (germline): MNHEY, SVGAGI. Written as DNA, the CDR3 is TGTGCCAGCGGTTTCACAGGGGCCTCTGGGGCCAACGTCCTGACTTTC. Its translation: CASGFTGASGANVLTF.

The rearrangement joins TRBV9 to TRBJ1-5; D unclear. Trimming left V 0 bases short and J 0 bases short, with 10 bases between. This CDR3 has 16 amino acids. The V gene's germline CDR1 is SGDLS and CDR2 YYNGEE. Here the CDR3 DNA reads TGTGCCAGCAGCGTAGCTCCTGGCGGTAGCAATCAGCCCCAGCATTTT. Its protein product is CASSVAPGGSNQPQHF.

The chain has TRBV18 and TRBJ1-1; D perhaps matches TRBD1 (6 bases). The V gene lost 2 bases and the J gene lost 0 bases, with 13 bases spanning the gap. Germline V gives CDR1 KGHSH, CDR2 LQKENI. The CDR3 consists of 16 residues. CDR3 amino acids: CASSPVTGLMNTEAFF. CDR3 nucleotide sequence: TGTGCCAGCTCACCAGTAACAGGGCTCATGAACACTGAAGCTTTCTTT.

The chain combines TRBV5-1 with TRBJ2-5; D not certain. CDR1 is SGHRS, CDR2 YFSETQ, per germline. The V end lost 0 bases, the J end lost 7 bases, and 13 bases lay between the germline ends. This CDR3 is built from 14 residues. CDR3 sequence: CASSLEVSWGTQYF. As DNA, the CDR3 is TGCGCCAGCAGCTTGGAGGTTAGCTGGGGGACCCAGTACTTC.

The rearrangement links TRBV6-1 to TRBJ1-5; D is possibly TRBD1 (6 bases). The CDR3 runs to 17 residues. The V gene's germline CDR1 is MNHNS and CDR2 SASEGT. V was clipped by 0 bases and J by 7 bases, with 19 bases between them. CDR3 sequence (DNA): TGTGCCAGCAGTGAAGCCCAAGCGTGGGGGGGCTGGCAGCCCCAGCATTTT. It yields the protein CASSEAQAWGGWQPQHF.